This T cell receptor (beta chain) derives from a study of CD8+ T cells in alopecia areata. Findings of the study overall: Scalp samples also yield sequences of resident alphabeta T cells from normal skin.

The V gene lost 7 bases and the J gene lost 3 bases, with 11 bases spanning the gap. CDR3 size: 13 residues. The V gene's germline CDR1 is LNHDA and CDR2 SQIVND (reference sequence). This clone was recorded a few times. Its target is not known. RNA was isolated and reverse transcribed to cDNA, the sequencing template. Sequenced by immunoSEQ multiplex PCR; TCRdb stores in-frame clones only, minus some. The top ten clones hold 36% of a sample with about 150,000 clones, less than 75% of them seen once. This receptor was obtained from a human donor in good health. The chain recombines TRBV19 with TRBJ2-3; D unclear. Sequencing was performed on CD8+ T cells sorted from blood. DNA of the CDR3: TGTGCCAGTACAGAGTGGAAGACAGATACGCAGTATTTT. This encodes CASTEWKTDTQYF.